The present entry profiles one T cell receptor (beta chain) with its context. The record originates from a study of technical replicates of blood from a handful of donors. The CDR3 contains 15 residues. Germline values: CDR1 SNHLY, CDR2 FYNNEI. With V trimmed by 4 bases and J by 9 bases, 11 bases remained unmatched. Some clones are missing from TCRdb's copy, which holds only in-frame ones; the method was immunoSEQ multiplex PCR. The profile shows 80,000 to 85,000 clones, approximately 91% of them singletons. This clonotype was sampled from a human donor in good health. Sequenced material: T cells isolated from PBMCs. V usage is TRBV2 and J usage is TRBJ2-7; 11 nucleotides line up with TRBD2. This chain's CDR3 is CASSAYLAGGPGQYF. The CDR3, as DNA: TGTGCCAGCAGTGCCTACTTAGCGGGAGGGCCCGGGCAGTACTTC. The full variable domain, with the rest looked up from reference TRBV2 and TRBJ2-7, is EPEVTQTPSHQVTQMGQEVILRCVPISNHLYFYWYRQILGQKVEFLVSFYNNEISEKSEIFDDQFSVERPDGSNFTLKIRSTKLEDSAMYFCASSAYLAGGPGQYFGPGTRLTVT.